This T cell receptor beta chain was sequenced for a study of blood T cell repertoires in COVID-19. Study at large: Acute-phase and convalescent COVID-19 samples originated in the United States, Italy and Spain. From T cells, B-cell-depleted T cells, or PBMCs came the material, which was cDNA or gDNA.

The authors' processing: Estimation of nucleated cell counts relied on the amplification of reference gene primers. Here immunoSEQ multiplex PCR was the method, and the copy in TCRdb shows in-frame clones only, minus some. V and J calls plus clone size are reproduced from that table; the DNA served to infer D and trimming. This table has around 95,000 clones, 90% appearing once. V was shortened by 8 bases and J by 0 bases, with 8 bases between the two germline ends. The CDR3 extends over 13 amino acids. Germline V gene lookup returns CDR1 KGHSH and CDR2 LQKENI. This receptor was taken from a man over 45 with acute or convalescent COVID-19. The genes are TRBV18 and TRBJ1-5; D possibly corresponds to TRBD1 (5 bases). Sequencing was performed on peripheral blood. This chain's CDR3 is CASRGTSNQPQHF. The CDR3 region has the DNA TGTGCCAGCAGGGGAACTAGCAATCAGCCCCAGCATTTT.